Each of the 2 T cell receptor beta chains below was sequenced from the same sample in a study of early T cells in non-severe SARS-CoV-2 infection. TCRdb re-called the 5' RACE reads through MiXCR, storing one row per CDR3 protein. The data show tens of thousands of distinct CDR3 sequences, over 9.5% seen once. The sequenced sample was whole blood. The receptors come from an adult who was a healthcare worker with PCR-confirmed SARS-CoV-2 infection or an uninfected control (not recorded which).

Regarding this clonotype: A single base separates this from a much larger clone, so it may be a read error. This chain uses TRBV4-1 with TRBJ1-5; no clear D gene. This CDR3 has 15 amino acids. CDR1 is MGHRA and CDR2 is YSYEKL in the germline V gene. CDR3 in DNA: TGCGCCTGCAGCCAAGACCTAACACTAAGTCAGCCCCAGCATTTT. It yields the protein CACSQDLTLSQPQHF.

This clonotype was found a few times. Here the CDR3 reads CSARSSGGAADTQYF. CDR3 in DNA: TGCAGTGCTAGGTCTAGCGGGGGGGCCGCAGATACGCAGTATTTT. The chain combines TRBV20-1 with TRBJ2-3; 12 nucleotides line up with TRBD2. The CDR3 consists of 15 residues. The junction had 5 bases not matched to a gene; V was cut back by 3 bases and J by 4 bases. CDR1 and CDR2 from the germline V gene are DFQATT and SNEGSKA (reference sequence).